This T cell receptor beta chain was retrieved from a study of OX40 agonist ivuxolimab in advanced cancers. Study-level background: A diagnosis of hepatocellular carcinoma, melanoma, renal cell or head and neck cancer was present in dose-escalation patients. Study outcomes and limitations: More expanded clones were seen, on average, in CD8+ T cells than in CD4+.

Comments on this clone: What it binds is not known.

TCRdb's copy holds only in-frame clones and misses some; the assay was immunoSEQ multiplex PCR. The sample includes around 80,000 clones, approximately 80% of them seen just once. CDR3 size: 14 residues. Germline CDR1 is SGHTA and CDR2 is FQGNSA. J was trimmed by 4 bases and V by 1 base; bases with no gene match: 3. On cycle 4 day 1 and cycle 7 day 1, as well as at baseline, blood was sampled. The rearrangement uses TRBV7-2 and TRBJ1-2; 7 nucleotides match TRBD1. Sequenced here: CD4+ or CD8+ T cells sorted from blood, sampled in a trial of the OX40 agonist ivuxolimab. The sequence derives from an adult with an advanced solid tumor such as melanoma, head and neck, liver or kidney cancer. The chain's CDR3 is CASSLGQGAYGYTF. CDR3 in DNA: TGTGCCAGCAGCTTAGGACAGGGCGCCTATGGCTACACCTTC.